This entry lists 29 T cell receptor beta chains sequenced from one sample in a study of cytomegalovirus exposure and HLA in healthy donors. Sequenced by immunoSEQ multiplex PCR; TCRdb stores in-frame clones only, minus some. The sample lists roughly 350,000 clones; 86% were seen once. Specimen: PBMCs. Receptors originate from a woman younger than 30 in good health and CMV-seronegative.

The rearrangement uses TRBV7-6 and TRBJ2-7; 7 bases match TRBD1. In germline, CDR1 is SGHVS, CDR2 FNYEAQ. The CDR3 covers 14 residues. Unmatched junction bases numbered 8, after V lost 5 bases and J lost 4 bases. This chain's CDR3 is CASSPGTAFYEQYF. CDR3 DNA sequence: TGTGCCAGCAGCCCTGGGACAGCTTTTTACGAGCAGTACTTC.

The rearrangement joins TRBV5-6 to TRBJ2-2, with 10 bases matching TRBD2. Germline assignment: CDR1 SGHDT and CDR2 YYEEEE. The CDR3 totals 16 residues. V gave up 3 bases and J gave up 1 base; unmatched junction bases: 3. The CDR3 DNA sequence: TGTGCCAGCAGCTCAACTAGCGGGGTGAACACCGGGGAGCTGTTTTTT. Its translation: CASSSTSGVNTGELFF.

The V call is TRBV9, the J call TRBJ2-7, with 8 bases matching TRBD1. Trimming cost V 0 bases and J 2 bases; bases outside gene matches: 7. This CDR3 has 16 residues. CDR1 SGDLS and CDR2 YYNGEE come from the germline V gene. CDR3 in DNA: TGTGCCAGCAGCGTAGGTGAGACAGGGGCCCCCTACGAGCAGTACTTC. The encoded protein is CASSVGETGAPYEQYF.

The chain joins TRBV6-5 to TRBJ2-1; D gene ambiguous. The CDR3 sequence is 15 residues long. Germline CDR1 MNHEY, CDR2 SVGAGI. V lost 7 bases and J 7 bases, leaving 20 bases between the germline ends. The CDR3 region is CASTPDSKMDNEQFF. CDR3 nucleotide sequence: TGTGCCAGCACCCCCGACTCAAAGATGGATAATGAGCAGTTCTTC.

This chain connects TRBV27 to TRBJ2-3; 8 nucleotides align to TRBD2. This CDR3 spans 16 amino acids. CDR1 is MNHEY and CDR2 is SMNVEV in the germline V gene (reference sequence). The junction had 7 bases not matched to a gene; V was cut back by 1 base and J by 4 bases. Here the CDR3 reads CASSLLAGGRADTQYF. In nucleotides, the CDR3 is TGTGCCAGCAGTTTATTGGCGGGGGGTAGGGCAGATACGCAGTATTTT.

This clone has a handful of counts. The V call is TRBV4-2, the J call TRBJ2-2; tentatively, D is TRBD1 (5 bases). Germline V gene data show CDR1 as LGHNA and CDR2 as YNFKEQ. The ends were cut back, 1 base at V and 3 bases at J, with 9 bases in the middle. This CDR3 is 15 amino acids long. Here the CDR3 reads CASSQGTIDTGELFF. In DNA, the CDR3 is TGTGCCAGCAGCCAAGGGACAATCGACACCGGGGAGCTGTTTTTT.

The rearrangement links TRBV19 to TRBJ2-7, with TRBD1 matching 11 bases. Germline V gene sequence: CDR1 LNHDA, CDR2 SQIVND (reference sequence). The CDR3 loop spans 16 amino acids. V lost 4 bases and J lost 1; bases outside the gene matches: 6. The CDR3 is CASSTNRDRGSYEQYF. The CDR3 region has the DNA TGTGCCAGTAGTACCAACCGGGACAGGGGGTCCTACGAGCAGTACTTC.

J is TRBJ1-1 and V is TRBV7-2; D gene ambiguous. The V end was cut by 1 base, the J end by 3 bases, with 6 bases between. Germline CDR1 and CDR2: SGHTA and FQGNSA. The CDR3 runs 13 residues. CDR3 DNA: TGTGCCAGCAGCTTAGTGAGGGACACTGAAGCTTTCTTT. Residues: CASSLVRDTEAFF. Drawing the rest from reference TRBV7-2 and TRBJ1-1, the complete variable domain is GAGVSQSPSNKVTEKGKDVELRCDPISGHTALYWYRQSLGQGLEFLIYFQGNSAPDKSGLPSDRFSAERTGGSVSTLTIQRTQQEDSAVYLCASSLVRDTEAFFGQGTRLTVV.

The CDR3 nucleotides are TGTGCCAGCACCGAATCCGCCCCAGGGGCCCACGAGCAGTACTTC. This translates into CASTESAPGAHEQYF. The chain uses TRBV6-5 and TRBJ2-7, with D maybe TRBD1 (6 bases). The CDR3 totals 15 residues. Germline V gene sequence: CDR1 MNHEY, CDR2 SVGAGI. Between the trimmed V and J ends, which lost 7 bases and 5 bases, there was a span of 21 bases.

The CDR3 here is CASSNNRDSKSNYGYTF. DNA of the CDR3: TGTGCCAGCAGCAATAACCGGGACAGCAAGTCTAACTATGGCTACACCTTC. The V gene is TRBV21-1, the J gene TRBJ1-2; the DNA was not compared with TRBD1, the D call given in the table. TRBV21-1 is labeled a pseudogene. The CDR3 spans 17 residues.

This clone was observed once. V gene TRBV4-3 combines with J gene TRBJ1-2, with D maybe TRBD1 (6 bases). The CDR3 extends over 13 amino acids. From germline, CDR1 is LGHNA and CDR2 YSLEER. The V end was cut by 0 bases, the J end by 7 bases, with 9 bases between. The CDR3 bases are TGCGCCAGCAGCCAAGACAGGGGACCTGGCTACACCTTC. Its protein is CASSQDRGPGYTF.

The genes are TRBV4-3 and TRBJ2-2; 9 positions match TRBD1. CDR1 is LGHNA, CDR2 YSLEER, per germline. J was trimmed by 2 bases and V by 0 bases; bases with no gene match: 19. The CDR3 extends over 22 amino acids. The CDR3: CASSQEPPPYPGTGPNTGELFF. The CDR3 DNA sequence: TGCGCCAGCAGCCAAGAGCCCCCACCGTATCCCGGGACAGGGCCAAACACCGGGGAGCTGTTTTTT.

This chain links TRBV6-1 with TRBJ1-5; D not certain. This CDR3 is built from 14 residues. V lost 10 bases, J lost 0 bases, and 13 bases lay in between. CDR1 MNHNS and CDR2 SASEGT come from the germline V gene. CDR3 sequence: CATTQVNSNQPQHF. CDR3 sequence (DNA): TGTGCCACCACTCAGGTTAATAGCAATCAGCCCCAGCATTTT.

CDR3 sequence: CASSFPSGSSYNEQFF. The CDR3 DNA reads as TGTGCCAGCAGTTTCCCGAGCGGGAGCTCCTACAATGAGCAGTTCTTC. The V and J genes are TRBV6-9 and TRBJ2-1, with 8 positions matching TRBD2. With 4 bases clipped from V and 0 bases from J, the junction kept 5 bases outside the gene matches. This CDR3 region has 16 residues. The germline V gene has CDR1 MNHGY and CDR2 SVAAGI.

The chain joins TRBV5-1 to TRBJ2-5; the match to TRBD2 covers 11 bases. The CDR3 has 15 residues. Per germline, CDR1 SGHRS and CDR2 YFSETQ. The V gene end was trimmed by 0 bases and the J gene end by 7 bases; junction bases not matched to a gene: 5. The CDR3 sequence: CASSLGTSGRGTQYF. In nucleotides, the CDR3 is TGCGCCAGCAGCTTGGGGACTAGCGGGCGGGGGACCCAGTACTTC. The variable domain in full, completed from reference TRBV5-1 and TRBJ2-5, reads KAGVTQTPRYLIKTRGQQVTLSCSPISGHRSVSWYQQTPGQGLQFLFEYFSETQRNKGNFPGRFSGRQFSNSRSEMNVSTLELGDSALYLCASSLGTSGRGTQYFGPGTRLLVL.

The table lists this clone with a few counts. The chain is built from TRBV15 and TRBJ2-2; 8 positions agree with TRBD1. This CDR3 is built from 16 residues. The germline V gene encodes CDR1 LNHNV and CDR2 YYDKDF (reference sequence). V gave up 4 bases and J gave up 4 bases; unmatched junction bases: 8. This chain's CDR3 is CATSTRQGSATGELFF. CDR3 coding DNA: TGTGCCACCAGCACAAGACAGGGGTCGGCCACCGGGGAGCTGTTTTTT. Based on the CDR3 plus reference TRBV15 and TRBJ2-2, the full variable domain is DAMVIQNPRYQVTQFGKPVTLSCSQTLNHNVMYWYQQKSSQAPKLLFHYYDKDFNNEADTPDNFQSRRPNTSFCFLDIRSPGLGDTAMYLCATSTRQGSATGELFFGEGSRLTVL.

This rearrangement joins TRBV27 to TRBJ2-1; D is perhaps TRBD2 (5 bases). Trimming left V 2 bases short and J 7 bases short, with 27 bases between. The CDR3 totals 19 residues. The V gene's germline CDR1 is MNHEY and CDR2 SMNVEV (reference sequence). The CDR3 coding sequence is TGTGCCAGCAGTTTAGATAGGCCCCTTGCCGGGGTGAATCGAAATGAGCAGTTCTTC. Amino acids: CASSLDRPLAGVNRNEQFF.

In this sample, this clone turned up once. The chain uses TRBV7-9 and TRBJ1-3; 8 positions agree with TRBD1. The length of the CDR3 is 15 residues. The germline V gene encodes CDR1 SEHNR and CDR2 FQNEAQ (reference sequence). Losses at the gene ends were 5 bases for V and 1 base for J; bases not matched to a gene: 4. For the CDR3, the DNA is TGTGCCAGCAGCGCTACAGGGGGTTCTGGAAACACCATATATTTT. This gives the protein CASSATGGSGNTIYF. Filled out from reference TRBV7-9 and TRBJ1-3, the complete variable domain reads DTGVSQNPRHKITKRGQNVTFRCDPISEHNRLYWYRQTLGQGPEFLTYFQNEAQLEKSRLLSDRFSAERPKGSFSTLEIQRTEQGDSAMYLCASSATGGSGNTIYFGEGSWLTVV.

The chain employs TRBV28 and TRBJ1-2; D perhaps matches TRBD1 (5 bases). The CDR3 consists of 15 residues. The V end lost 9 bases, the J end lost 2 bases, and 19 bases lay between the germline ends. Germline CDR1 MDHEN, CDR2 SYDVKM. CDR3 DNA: TGTGCCAGTTCGCTATGGGTGTCAGGGAACTATGGCTACACCTTC. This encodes CASSLWVSGNYGYTF.

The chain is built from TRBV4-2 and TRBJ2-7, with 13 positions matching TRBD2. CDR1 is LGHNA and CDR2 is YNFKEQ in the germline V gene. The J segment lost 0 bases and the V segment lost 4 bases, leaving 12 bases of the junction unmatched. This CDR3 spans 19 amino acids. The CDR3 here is CASSPGRTSGRGSSYEQYF. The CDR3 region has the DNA TGTGCCAGCAGCCCCGGCCGAACTAGCGGGAGGGGTTCCTCCTACGAGCAGTACTTC.

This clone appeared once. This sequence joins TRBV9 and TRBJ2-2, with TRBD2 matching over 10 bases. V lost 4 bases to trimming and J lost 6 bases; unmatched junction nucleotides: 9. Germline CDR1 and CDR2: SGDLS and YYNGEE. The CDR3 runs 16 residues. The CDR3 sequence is CASSSGLAVVAGELFF. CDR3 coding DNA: TGTGCCAGCAGCAGCGGACTAGCGGTTGTCGCCGGGGAGCTGTTTTTT.

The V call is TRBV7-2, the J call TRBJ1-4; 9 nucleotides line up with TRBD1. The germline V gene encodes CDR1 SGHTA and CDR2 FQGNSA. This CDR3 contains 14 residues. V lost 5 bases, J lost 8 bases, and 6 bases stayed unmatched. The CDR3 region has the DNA TGTGCCAGCAGCCAGGACAGGGGTGGGGAAAAACTGTTTTTT. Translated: CASSQDRGGEKLFF.

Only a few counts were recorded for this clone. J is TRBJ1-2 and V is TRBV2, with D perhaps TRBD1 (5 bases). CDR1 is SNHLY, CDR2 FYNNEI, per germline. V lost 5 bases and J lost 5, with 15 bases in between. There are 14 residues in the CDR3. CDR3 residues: CASSSPQGGYGYTF. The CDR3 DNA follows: TGTGCCAGCAGTTCCCCGCAGGGAGGGTATGGCTACACCTTC.

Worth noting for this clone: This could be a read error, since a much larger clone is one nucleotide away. The CDR3: CASRGSSYEQYF. The DNA for the CDR3 is TGTGCCAGCCGCGGGAGCTCCTACGAGCAGTACTTC. The chain uses TRBV27 and TRBJ2-7, with TRBD2 identical over 7 bases. The junction had 1 base not matched to a gene; V was cut back by 8 bases and J by 0 bases. Germline V gene data show CDR1 as MNHEY and CDR2 as SMNVEV (reference sequence). CDR3 length equals 12 residues.

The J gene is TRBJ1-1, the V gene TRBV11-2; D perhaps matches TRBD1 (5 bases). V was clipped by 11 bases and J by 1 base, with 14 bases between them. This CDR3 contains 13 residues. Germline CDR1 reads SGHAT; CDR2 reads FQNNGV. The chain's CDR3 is CACWGGENTEAFF. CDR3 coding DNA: TGTGCCTGCTGGGGAGGGGAGAACACTGAAGCTTTCTTT.

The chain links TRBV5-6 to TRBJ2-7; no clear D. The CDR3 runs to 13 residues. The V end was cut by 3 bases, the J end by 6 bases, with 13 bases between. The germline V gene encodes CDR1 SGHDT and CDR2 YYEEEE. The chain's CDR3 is CASSYDSSSEQYF. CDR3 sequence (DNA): TGTGCCAGCAGCTATGACTCTAGTTCCGAGCAGTACTTC.

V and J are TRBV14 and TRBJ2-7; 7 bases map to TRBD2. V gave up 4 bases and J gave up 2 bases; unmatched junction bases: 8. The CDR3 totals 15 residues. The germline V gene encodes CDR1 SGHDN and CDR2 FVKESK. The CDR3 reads CASSRGGPYAYEQYF. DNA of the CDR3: TGTGCCAGCAGCCGCGGGGGACCCTACGCCTACGAGCAGTACTTC.

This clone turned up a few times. CDR3 DNA sequence: TGTGCCAGCAGGACTAAGGGACTAGCGGTCTACGAGCAGTACTTC. It specifies CASRTKGLAVYEQYF. The V call is TRBV7-2, the J call TRBJ2-7; 11 positions match TRBD2. Germline V gene lookup returns CDR1 SGHTA and CDR2 FQGNSA. Trimming took 6 bases from V and 3 from J; bases not matched to a gene: 7. The CDR3 has 15 residues.

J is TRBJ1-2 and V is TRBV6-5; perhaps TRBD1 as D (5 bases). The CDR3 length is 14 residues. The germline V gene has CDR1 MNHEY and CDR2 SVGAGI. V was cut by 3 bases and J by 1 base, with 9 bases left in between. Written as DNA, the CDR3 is TGTGCCAGCAGTTATCGGGGGTTTAACTATGGCTACACCTTC. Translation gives CASSYRGFNYGYTF.